This TCR beta chain appears in the sequencing data of a study of blood T cell repertoires in COVID-19. The V gene end was trimmed by 7 bases and the J gene end by 6 bases; junction bases not matched to a gene: 5. Germline CDR1 is WSHSY and CDR2 is SAAADI. The CDR3 has 14 amino acids. TCRdb's table, derived via immunoSEQ multiplex PCR, lists solely in-frame clones and lacks some. The table includes tens of thousands of clones, around 83% detected once. The chain joins TRBV10-2 to TRBJ2-1; TRBD2 aligns across 11 bases. Sequenced sample: peripheral blood. This TCR came from a human donor in a cohort sampled during active COVID-19. CDR3 DNA: TGCGCCAGCACACTAGCGGGGGCGGGCAATGAGCAGTTCTTC. Protein: CASTLAGAGNEQFF.